This T cell receptor beta chain was recovered during a study of post-analysis software for immune sequencing data. At the level of the study: Patients with relapsing-remitting, secondary progressive and progressive-relapsing multiple sclerosis courses were all represented.

This clonotype was detected a few times. Its antigen is still unknown. Study-wide results and caveats: Among five TRBV segments more frequent in patients than controls were TRBV5-6, TRBV5-1 and TRBV20-1. Strong co-clustering by F measure linked samples that shared a preparation batch.

Germline V lookup: CDR1 SGHTA, CDR2 FQGNSA. Trimming cost V 1 base and J 2 bases, with 13 bases left between them. The CDR3 totals 16 residues. Included in the TCR beta cDNA libraries were unique molecular identifiers. TCRdb ran MiXCR on the PCR reads and lists one entry per CDR3 protein. The data show fewer than 900,000 distinct CDR3 sequences, around 45% seen once. This chain uses TRBV7-2 with TRBJ2-3, with D unclear. The TCR comes from a girl between 5 and 17 years old with multiple sclerosis. The sequenced sample was blood. In nucleotides, the CDR3 is TGTGCCAGCAGCTTAGTGCGCGGACCCATCACAGATACGCAGTATTTT. Its protein is CASSLVRGPITDTQYF.